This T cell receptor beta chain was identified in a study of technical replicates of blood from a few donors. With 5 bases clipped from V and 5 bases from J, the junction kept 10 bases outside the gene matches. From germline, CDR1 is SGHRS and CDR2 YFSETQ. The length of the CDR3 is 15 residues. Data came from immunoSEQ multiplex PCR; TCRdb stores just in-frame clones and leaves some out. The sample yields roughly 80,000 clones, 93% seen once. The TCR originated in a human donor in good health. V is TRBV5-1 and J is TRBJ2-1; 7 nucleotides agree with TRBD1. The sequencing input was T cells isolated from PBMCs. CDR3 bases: TGCGCCAGCAGACAGGGGCCGGCACCGGACAATGAGCAGTTCTTC. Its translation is CASRQGPAPDNEQFF.